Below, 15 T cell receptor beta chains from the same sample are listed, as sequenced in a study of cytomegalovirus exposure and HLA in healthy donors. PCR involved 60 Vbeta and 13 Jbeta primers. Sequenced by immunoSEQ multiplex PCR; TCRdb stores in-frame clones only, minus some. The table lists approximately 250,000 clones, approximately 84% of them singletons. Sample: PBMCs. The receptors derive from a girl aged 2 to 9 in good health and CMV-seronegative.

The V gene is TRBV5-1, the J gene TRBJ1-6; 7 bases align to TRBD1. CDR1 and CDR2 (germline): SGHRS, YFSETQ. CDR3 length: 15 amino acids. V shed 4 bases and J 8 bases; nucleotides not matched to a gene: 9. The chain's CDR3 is CASSQPDRWDSPLHF. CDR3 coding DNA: TGCGCCAGCAGCCAACCGGACAGGTGGGATTCACCCCTCCACTTT.

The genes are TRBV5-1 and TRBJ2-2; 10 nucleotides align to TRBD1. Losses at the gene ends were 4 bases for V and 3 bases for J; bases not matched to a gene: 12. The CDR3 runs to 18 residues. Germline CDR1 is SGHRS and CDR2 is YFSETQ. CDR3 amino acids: CASSATGGVQLDTGELFF. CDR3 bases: TGCGCCAGCAGCGCGACAGGGGGCGTTCAGTTGGACACCGGGGAGCTGTTTTTT.

CDR3: CASSFPDEAGELFF. The CDR3 DNA is TGCGCCAGCAGCTTTCCCGATGAGGCCGGGGAGCTGTTTTTT. The gene calls are TRBV5-1 and TRBJ2-2, with unresolved D. This CDR3 is built from 14 residues. The V gene's germline CDR1 is SGHRS and CDR2 YFSETQ. V gave up 2 bases and J gave up 6 bases, with 11 bases separating them.

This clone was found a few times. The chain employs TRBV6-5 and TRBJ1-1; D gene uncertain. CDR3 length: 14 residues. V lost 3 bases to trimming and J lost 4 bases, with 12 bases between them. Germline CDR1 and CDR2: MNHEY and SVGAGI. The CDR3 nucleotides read TGTGCCAGCAGTTATAAGGGAGTGGGCACTGAAGCTTTCTTT. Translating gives CASSYKGVGTEAFF.

Here the CDR3 DNA reads TGTGCCAGCAGTTTATTCGGACTAGCGGCGAACACCGGGGAGCTGTTTTTT. Its translation is CASSLFGLAANTGELFF. The V and J genes are TRBV28 and TRBJ2-2, with 10 bases fitting TRBD2. Germline loops: CDR1 MDHEN, CDR2 SYDVKM. Trimming took 1 base from V and 0 from J; bases not matched to a gene: 2. The CDR3 extends over 17 amino acids. Together with reference TRBV28 and TRBJ2-2, the CDR3 gives the full variable domain: DVKVTQSSRYLVKRTGEKVFLECVQDMDHENMFWYRQDPGLGLRLIYFSYDVKMKEKGDIPEGYSVSREKKERFSLILESASTNQTSMYLCASSLFGLAANTGELFFGEGSRLTVL.

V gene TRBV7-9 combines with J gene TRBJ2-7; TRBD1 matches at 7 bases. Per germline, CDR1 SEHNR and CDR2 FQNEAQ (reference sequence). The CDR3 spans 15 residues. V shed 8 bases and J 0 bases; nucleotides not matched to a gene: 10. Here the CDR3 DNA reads TGTGCCAGCGTCCGCGGACAGGACAGCTCCTACGAGCAGTACTTC. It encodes CASVRGQDSSYEQYF.

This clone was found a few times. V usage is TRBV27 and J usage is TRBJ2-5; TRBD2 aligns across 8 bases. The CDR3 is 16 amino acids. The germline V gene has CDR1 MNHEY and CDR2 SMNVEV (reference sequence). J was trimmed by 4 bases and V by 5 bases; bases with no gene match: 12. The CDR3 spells CASSDRGGGLRETQYF. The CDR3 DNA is TGTGCCAGCAGTGACCGGGGGGGAGGCTTGAGAGAGACCCAGTACTTC.

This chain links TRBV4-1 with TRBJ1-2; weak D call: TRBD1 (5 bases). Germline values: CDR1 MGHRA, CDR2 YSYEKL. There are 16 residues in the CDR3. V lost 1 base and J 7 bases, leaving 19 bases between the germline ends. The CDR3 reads CASSQVWGLQPAGYTF. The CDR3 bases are TGCGCCAGCAGCCAAGTTTGGGGACTCCAACCTGCTGGCTACACCTTC.

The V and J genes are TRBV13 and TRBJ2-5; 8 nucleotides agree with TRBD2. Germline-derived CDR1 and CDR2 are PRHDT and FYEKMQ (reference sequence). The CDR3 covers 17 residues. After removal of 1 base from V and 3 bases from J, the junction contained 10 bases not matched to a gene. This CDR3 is CASSLAREGAREETQYF. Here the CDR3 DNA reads TGTGCCAGCAGCTTAGCCCGGGAGGGTGCGAGAGAAGAGACCCAGTACTTC. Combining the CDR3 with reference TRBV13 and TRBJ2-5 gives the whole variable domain AAGVIQSPRHLIKEKRETATLKCYPIPRHDTVYWYQQGPGQDPQFLISFYEKMQSDKGSIPDRFSAQQFSDYHSELNMSSLELGDSALYFCASSLAREGAREETQYFGPGTRLLVL.

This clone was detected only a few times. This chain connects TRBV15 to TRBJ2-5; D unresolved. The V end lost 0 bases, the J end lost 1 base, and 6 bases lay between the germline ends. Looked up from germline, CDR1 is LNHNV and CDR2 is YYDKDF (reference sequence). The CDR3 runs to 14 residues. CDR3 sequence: CATSREPVQETQYF. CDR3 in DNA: TGTGCCACCAGCAGAGAACCGGTCCAAGAGACCCAGTACTTC.

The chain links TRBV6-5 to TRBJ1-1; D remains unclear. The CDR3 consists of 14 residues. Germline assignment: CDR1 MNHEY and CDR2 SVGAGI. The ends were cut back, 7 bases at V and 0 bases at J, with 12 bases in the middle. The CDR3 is CASNSGFLNTEAFF. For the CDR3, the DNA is TGTGCCAGCAACTCGGGTTTTTTGAACACTGAAGCTTTCTTT.

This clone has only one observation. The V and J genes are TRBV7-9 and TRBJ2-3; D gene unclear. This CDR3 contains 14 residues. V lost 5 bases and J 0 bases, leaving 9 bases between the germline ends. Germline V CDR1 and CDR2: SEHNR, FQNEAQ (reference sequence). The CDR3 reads CASSRSSSTDTQYF. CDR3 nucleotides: TGTGCCAGCAGCCGGTCTTCTAGCACAGATACGCAGTATTTT.

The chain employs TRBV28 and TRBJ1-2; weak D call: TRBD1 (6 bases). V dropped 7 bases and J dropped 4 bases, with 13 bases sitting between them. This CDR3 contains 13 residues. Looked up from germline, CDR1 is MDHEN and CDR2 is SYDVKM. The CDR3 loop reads CASNFRDTYGYTF. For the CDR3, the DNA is TGTGCCAGCAACTTCCGGGACACCTATGGCTACACCTTC.

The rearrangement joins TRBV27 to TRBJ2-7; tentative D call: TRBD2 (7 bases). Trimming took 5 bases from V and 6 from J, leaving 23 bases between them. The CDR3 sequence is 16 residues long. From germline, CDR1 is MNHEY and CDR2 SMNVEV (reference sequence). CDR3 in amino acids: CASSPGRGAPWGEQYF. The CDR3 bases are TGTGCCAGCAGTCCTGGGAGGGGGGCCCCCTGGGGCGAGCAGTACTTC.

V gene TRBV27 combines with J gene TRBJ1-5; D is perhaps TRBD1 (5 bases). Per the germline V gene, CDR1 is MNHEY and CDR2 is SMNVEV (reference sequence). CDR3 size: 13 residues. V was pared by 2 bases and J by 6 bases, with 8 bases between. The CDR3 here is CASSLQGFQPQHF. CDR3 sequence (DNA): TGTGCCAGCAGTTTACAGGGTTTTCAGCCCCAGCATTTT.